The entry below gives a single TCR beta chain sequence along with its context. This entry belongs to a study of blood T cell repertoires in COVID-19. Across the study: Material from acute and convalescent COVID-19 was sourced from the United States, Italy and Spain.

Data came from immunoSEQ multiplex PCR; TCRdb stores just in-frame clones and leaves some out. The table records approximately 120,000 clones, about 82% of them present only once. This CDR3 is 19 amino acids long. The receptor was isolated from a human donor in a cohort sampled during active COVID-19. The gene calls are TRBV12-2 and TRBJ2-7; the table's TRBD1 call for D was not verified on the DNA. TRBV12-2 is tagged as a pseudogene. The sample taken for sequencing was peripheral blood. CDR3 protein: CASRLVRAGRDRWSGEQYF. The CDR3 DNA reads TGTGCAAGTCGCTTAGTGAGGGCGGGTAGAGACAGGTGGAGTGGCGAGCAGTACTTC.